These 19 T cell receptor beta chains came from one sample sequenced in a study of blood T cell repertoires in COVID-19 (dated by TCRdb to 2018 to 2020). Libraries were prepared through the immunoSEQ multiplex PCR assay. This immuneACCESS table, as held by TCRdb, lists in-frame sequences with V and J called but not all clones. Of the missing ones, under half trace to an unresolved V gene in checked studies; the others have no known cause. For this sample there are approximately 110,000 clones; roughly 70% appear just once. The ten top clones hold more than 0.75% of the sample. Input material: peripheral blood. The receptors here all came from a human donor with acute or convalescent COVID-19. The donor label of this sample is uncertain.

This clone has only one observation. This chain links TRBV6-5 with TRBJ1-5, with 9 bases that match TRBD1. V was clipped by 6 bases and J by 3 bases; unmatched bases: 6. The length of the CDR3 is 15 residues. Germline-derived CDR1 and CDR2 are MNHEY and SVGAGI. CDR3 coding DNA: TGTGCCAGCAGGCACCGGGACAGGGACAATCAGCCCCAGCATTTT. Amino acid sequence: CASRHRDRDNQPQHF.

The sample holds one count of this clone. The chain carries TRBV27 and TRBJ2-3, with TRBD1 matching 8 bases. CDR1 is MNHEY and CDR2 is SMNVEV in the germline V gene (reference sequence). CDR3 length: 16 residues. V gave up 5 bases and J gave up 4 bases; unmatched junction bases: 11. CDR3 nucleotides: TGTGCCAGCAGTGGACACAGGGGGATTTTGGCAGATACGCAGTATTTT. Translating gives CASSGHRGILADTQYF.

This clone was recorded a few times. The rearrangement links TRBV7-9 to TRBJ1-4; 12 bases fit TRBD1. Losses at the gene ends were 4 bases for V and 11 bases for J; bases not matched to a gene: 8. The CDR3 runs to 15 residues. Germline CDR1 reads SEHNR; CDR2 reads FQNEAQ (reference sequence). In DNA form, the CDR3 reads TGTGCCAGCAGCTCCTGGGACAGGGGGCTTCGGAAACTGTTTTTT. It yields the protein CASSSWDRGLRKLFF.

V and J are TRBV5-8 and TRBJ1-4; D ambiguous. The CDR3 has 17 amino acids. Trimming shortened V by 2 bases and J by 0 bases, and 14 bases separated the two germline ends. Germline CDR1 SGHTS, CDR2 YDEGEE. CDR3 in amino acids: CASSFGIFVATNEKLFF. Written as DNA, the CDR3 is TGTGCCAGCAGCTTCGGGATATTTGTTGCAACTAATGAAAAACTGTTTTTT. The variable domain in full, completed from reference TRBV5-8 and TRBJ1-4, reads EAGVTQSPTHLIKTRGQQATLRCSPISGHTSVYWYQQALGLGLQFLLWYDEGEERNRGNFPPRFSGRQFPNYSSELNVNALELEDSALYLCASSFGIFVATNEKLFFGSGTQLSVL.

This rearrangement joins TRBV5-1 to TRBJ1-4, with D tentatively TRBD1 (6 bases). The CDR3 loop spans 15 amino acids. CDR1 is SGHRS, CDR2 YFSETQ, per germline. V was cut by 0 bases and J by 6 bases, with 12 bases left in between. The CDR3 loop reads CASSLAPGDDEKLFF. The CDR3, as DNA: TGCGCCAGCAGCTTGGCGCCAGGGGATGATGAAAAACTGTTTTTT.

The V and J genes are TRBV21-1 and TRBJ1-1; TRBD1, the table's D call, was not compared with the DNA. TRBV21-1 is tagged as a pseudogene. The CDR3 totals 11 residues. Written as DNA, the CDR3 is TGTGCCAGCAGCCCACAGGGGACAGCTTTCTTT. Protein product: CASSPQGTAFF.

This rearrangement joins TRBV19 to TRBJ1-3, with a possible D match to TRBD1 (5 bases). Germline values: CDR1 LNHDA, CDR2 SQIVND (reference sequence). V was shortened by 8 bases and J by 4 bases, with 9 bases between the two germline ends. This CDR3 region has 12 residues. In DNA form, the CDR3 reads TGTGCCAGTGGGGCGTCAGGAAACACCATATATTTT. Translated: CASGASGNTIYF.

The chain uses TRBV10-2 and TRBJ2-7; 9 positions match TRBD1. This CDR3 region has 14 residues. The germline gives CDR1 WSHSY, CDR2 SAAADI. Trimming cost V 6 bases and J 0 bases; bases outside gene matches: 3. CDR3 in DNA: TGCGCCAGCAGGGGGACAGGGCTCTCCTACGAGCAGTACTTC. Encoded protein: CASRGTGLSYEQYF.

This clone has more than one count but fewer than ten. The V gene is TRBV4-1, the J gene TRBJ1-3, with TRBD1 matching over 10 bases. V lost 6 bases, J lost 8 bases, and 16 bases stayed unmatched. This CDR3 contains 17 residues. From germline, CDR1 is MGHRA and CDR2 YSYEKL. In DNA, the CDR3 is TGCGCCAGCAGTCCCAGGTCTACGGGACAGGGGTTAGACACCATATATTTT. This gives the protein CASSPRSTGQGLDTIYF.

This clone showed up many times. This chain uses TRBV1 with TRBJ2-3; TRBD2 is taken as the D call from the table, unchecked against the DNA. TRBV1 is a listed pseudogene. This CDR3 contains 13 residues. CDR3 DNA: TGCACCAGCAGCCAAGATAGAAAAGATACGCAGTATTTT. It encodes CTSSQDRKDTQYF.

Concerning this clone itself: At the DNA level, this CDR3 is encoded by other sequences in the same sample as well. The chain has TRBV19 and TRBJ1-1; D gene uncertain. The V gene's germline CDR1 is LNHDA and CDR2 SQIVND (reference sequence). The CDR3 contains 14 residues. V was cut by 7 bases and J by 8 bases, with 20 bases left in between. The CDR3 region is CASTPRERVTEAFF. The CDR3 DNA reads TGTGCCAGTACCCCACGGGAGAGAGTCACCGAAGCTTTCTTT. Looking up the rest from reference TRBV19 and TRBJ1-1 gives the full variable domain: DGGITQSPKYLFRKEGQNVTLSCEQNLNHDAMYWYRQDPGQGLRLIYYSQIVNDFQKGDIAEGYSVSREKKESFPLTVTSAQKNPTAFYLCASTPRERVTEAFFGQGTRLTVV.

This clone came up a few times. The chain combines TRBV5-1 with TRBJ1-3; D is undetermined. V lost 6 bases to trimming and J lost 0 bases, with 7 bases between them. CDR3 size: 13 residues. Germline V gene lookup returns CDR1 SGHRS and CDR2 YFSETQ. The CDR3, as DNA: TGCGCCAGCACCCCGGGCTCTGGAAACACCATATATTTT. Translation gives CASTPGSGNTIYF.

The chain uses TRBV19 and TRBJ1-2; TRBD1 matches at 9 bases. The CDR3 loop spans 13 amino acids. After removal of 5 bases from V and 8 bases from J, the junction contained 6 bases not matched to a gene. Germline-derived CDR1 and CDR2 are LNHDA and SQIVND (reference sequence). The CDR3 DNA reads TGTGCCAGTAGTGGACAGGGGTTTCTCGGCTACACCTTC. It codes for CASSGQGFLGYTF.

This clone was counted only a few times. The chain recombines TRBV4-1 with TRBJ1-6; D is uncertain. CDR1 is MGHRA and CDR2 is YSYEKL in the germline V gene. This CDR3 spans 12 amino acids. The V end lost 0 bases, the J end lost 8 bases, and 2 bases lay between the germline ends. DNA of the CDR3: TGCGCCAGCAGCCAAGACTATTCACCCCTCCACTTT. Translated: CASSQDYSPLHF.

The sample holds a few counts of this clone. V usage is TRBV6-5 and J usage is TRBJ2-5; 9 bases match TRBD1. The CDR3 loop spans 15 amino acids. Germline V gene data show CDR1 as MNHEY and CDR2 as SVGAGI. V lost 6 bases and J lost 5; bases outside the gene matches: 10. Here the CDR3 DNA reads TGTGCCAGCAGACGGGAACAGGGGGCGCTTGAGACCCAGTACTTC. The encoded protein is CASRREQGALETQYF.

The V call is TRBV28, the J call TRBJ1-6; 11 nucleotides agree with TRBD1. The J segment lost 9 bases and the V segment lost 6 bases, leaving 1 base of the junction unmatched. CDR1 and CDR2 (germline): MDHEN, SYDVKM. The CDR3 runs 13 residues. CDR3 sequence: CASRDRGLSPLHF. The CDR3 DNA reads as TGTGCCAGCAGGGACAGGGGGCTTTCACCCCTCCACTTT.

The chain links TRBV5-1 to TRBJ1-4; TRBD1 is a possible D gene (6 bases). The CDR3 sequence is 13 residues long. Germline CDR1 and CDR2: SGHRS and YFSETQ. With 0 bases removed from V and 8 bases from J, the gap between germline ends came to 8 bases. CDR3 in amino acids: CASSLVTGEKLFF. CDR3 nucleotides: TGCGCCAGCAGCTTGGTTACAGGGGAAAAACTGTTTTTT. The whole variable domain, filled in from reference TRBV5-1 and TRBJ1-4, reads KAGVTQTPRYLIKTRGQQVTLSCSPISGHRSVSWYQQTPGQGLQFLFEYFSETQRNKGNFPGRFSGRQFSNSRSEMNVSTLELGDSALYLCASSLVTGEKLFFGSGTQLSVL.

The rearrangement links TRBV19 to TRBJ1-6; D is perhaps TRBD1 (6 bases). The V end lost 6 bases, the J end lost 1 base, and 13 bases lay between the germline ends. Germline V CDR1 and CDR2: LNHDA, SQIVND (reference sequence). The CDR3 spans 16 residues. The CDR3 reads CASRDRNRSYNSPLHF. DNA of the CDR3: TGTGCCAGTAGAGACAGGAATCGATCCTATAATTCACCCCTCCACTTT.

This clone was counted between two and nine times. The chain joins TRBV3-1 (or the pseudogene TRBV3-2) to TRBJ1-1; D is unresolved. Germline CDR1 reads LGHDT; CDR2 reads YNNKEL (reference sequence). The V gene lost 4 bases and the J gene lost 1 base, with 13 bases spanning the gap. The CDR3 sequence is 15 residues long. DNA for the CDR3: TGTGCCAGCAGCCTGTGGCAGGCTCAGAACACTGAAGCTTTCTTT. Its protein is CASSLWQAQNTEAFF.